This TCR beta chain derives from a study of post-analysis software for immune sequencing data. Study summary: The study covered relapsing-remitting, secondary progressive and progressive-relapsing courses of multiple sclerosis.

CDR3 length: 13 residues. Germline assignment: CDR1 SNHLY and CDR2 FYNNEI. V gave up 6 bases and J gave up 3 bases, with 11 bases separating them. Prepared libraries of TCR beta cDNA carried unique molecular identifiers. From around 1 to 9.1 million T cells, roughly 0.5 million cDNA molecules were obtained. Via MiXCR, TCRdb re-called the PCR reads, giving one row per CDR3 protein. The sample lists about 810,000 distinct CDR3 sequences; roughly 58% were seen once. Broader study findings: F measure grouped same-batch samples tightly together. Controls showed lower frequencies than patients for roughly 5 TRBV segments, and TRBV5-6, TRBV5-1 and TRBV20-1 were among these.

About this clonotype: Its specificity is not known.

The sample comprised blood. V is TRBV2 and J is TRBJ1-1; D not certain. The clonotype comes from a girl aged 5 to 17 with multiple sclerosis. The CDR3 sequence: CASSQLLYTEAFF. The CDR3 DNA follows: TGTGCCAGCAGCCAACTACTCTACACTGAAGCTTTCTTT.